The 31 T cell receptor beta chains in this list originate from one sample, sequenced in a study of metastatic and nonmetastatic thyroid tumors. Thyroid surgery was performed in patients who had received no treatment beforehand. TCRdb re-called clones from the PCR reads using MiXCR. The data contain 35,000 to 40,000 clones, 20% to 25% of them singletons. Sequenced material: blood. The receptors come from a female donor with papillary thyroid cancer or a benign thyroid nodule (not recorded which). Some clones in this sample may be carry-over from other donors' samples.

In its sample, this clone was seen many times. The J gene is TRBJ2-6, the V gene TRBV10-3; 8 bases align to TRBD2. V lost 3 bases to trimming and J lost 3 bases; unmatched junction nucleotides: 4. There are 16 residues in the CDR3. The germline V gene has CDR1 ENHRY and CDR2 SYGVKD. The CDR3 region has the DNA TGTGCCATCAGTGATTCCGGGGGGGGTGGGGCCAACGTCCTGACTTTC. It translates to CAISDSGGGGANVLTF.

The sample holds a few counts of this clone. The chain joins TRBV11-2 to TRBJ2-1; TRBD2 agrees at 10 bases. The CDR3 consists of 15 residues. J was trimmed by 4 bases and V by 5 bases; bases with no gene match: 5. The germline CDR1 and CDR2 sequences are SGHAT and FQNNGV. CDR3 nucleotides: TGTGCCAGCAGCGCCAGTAGCGGGAGGTACAATGAGCAGTTCTTC. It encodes CASSASSGRYNEQFF.

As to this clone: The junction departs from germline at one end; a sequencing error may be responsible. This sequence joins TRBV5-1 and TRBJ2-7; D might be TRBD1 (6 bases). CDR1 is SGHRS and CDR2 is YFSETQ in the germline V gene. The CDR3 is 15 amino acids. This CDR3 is CASSVNSGQIYDQYF. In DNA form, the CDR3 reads TGCGCCAGCAGTGTTAATTCTGGACAGATCTACGATCAGTACTTC.

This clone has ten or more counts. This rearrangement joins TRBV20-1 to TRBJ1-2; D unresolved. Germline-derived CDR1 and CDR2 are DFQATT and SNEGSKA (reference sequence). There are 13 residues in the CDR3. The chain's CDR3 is CSARRAIDDGYTF. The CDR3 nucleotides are TGCAGCGCCAGACGGGCAATCGACGATGGCTACACCTTC.

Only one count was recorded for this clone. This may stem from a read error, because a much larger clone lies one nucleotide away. CDR3 DNA: TGTGCCAGCAGCCCCCGGGCCAGGACAGTGAGTACCGGGGAGCTGTTTTTT. It specifies CASSPRARTVSTGELFF. The rearrangement links TRBV11-1 to TRBJ2-2; a possible D gene is TRBD1 (6 bases). CDR1 is SGHAT and CDR2 is FQDESV in the germline V gene (reference sequence). The CDR3 spans 17 residues. Trimming stripped 5 bases from V and 5 bases from J, with 21 bases between.

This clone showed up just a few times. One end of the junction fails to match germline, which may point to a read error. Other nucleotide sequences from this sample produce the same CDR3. Here the CDR3 DNA reads TGTGCCACCAACTTAGCGGGAGATCAAGAGACCCAGTACTTT. This codes for CATNLAGDQETQYF. The chain is built from TRBV10-3 and TRBJ2-5, with 9 bases aligning to TRBD2. The CDR3 is 14 residues long. Looked up from germline, CDR1 is ENHRY and CDR2 is SYGVKD.

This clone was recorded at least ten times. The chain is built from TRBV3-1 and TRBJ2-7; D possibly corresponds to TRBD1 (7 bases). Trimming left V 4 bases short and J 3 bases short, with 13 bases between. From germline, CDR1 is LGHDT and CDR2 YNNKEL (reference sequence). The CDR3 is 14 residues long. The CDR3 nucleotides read TGTGCCAGCAGCCCCGGGGGACAGCACTACGAGCAGTACTTC. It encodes CASSPGGQHYEQYF.

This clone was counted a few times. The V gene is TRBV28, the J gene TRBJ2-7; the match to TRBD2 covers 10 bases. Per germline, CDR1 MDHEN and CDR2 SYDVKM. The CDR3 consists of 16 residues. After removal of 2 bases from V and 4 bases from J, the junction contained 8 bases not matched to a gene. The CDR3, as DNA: TGTGCCAGCAGTTTACGCTCTAGCGGGAGTCGTTACGAGCAGTACTTC. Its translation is CASSLRSSGSRYEQYF. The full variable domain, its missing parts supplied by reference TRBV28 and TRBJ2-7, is DVKVTQSSRYLVKRTGEKVFLECVQDMDHENMFWYRQDPGLGLRLIYFSYDVKMKEKGDIPEGYSVSREKKERFSLILESASTNQTSMYLCASSLRSSGSRYEQYFGPGTRLTVT.

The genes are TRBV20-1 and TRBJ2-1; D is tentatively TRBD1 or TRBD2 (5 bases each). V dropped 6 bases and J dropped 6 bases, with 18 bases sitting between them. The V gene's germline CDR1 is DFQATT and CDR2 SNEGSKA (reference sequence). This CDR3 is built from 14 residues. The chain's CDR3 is CSALSGGARNEQFF. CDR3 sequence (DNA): TGCAGTGCCCTTAGTGGGGGAGCCCGCAATGAGCAGTTCTTC.

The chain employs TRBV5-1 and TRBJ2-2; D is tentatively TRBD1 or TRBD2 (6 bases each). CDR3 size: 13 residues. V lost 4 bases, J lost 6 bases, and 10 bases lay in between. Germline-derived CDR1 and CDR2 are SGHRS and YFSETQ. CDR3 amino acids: CASSPEGAGELFF. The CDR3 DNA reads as TGCGCCAGCAGCCCGGAGGGGGCCGGGGAGCTGTTTTTT.

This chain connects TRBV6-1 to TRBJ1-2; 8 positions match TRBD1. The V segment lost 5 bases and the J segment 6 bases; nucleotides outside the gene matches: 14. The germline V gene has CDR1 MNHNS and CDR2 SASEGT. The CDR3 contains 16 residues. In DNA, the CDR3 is TGTGCCAGCAGTATCACCGGCAGGACAGGGTCCCATGGCTACACCTTC. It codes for CASSITGRTGSHGYTF.

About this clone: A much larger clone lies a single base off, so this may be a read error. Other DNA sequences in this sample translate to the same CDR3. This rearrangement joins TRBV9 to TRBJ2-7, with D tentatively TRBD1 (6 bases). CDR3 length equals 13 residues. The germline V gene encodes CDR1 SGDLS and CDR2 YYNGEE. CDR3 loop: CAGSVRDNYEQYF. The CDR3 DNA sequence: TGTGCCGGCAGCGTAAGGGACAACTACGAGCAGTACTTC.

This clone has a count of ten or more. CDR3: CAISRTSGSGNEQYF. In DNA form, the CDR3 reads TGTGCCATCAGTCGGACTAGCGGGAGTGGGAACGAGCAGTACTTC. The chain is built from TRBV10-3 and TRBJ2-7, with TRBD2 identical over 13 bases. The ends lost 5 bases at V and 5 bases at J; junction bases unmatched: 6. CDR3 length: 15 amino acids. Germline V CDR1 and CDR2: ENHRY, SYGVKD.

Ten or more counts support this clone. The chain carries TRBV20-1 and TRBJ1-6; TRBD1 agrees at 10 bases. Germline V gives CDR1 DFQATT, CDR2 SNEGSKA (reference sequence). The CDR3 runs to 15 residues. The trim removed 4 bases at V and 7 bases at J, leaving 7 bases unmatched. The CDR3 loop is CSATRDRGGNSPLHF. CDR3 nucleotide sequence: TGCAGTGCTACCCGGGACAGGGGCGGGAATTCACCCCTCCACTTT.

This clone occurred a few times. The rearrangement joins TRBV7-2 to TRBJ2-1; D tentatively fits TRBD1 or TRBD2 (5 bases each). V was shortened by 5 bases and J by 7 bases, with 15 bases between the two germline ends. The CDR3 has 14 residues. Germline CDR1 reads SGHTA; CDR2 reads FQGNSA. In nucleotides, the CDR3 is TGTGCCAGCAGCCGAGCCGGGACGGGTAATGAGCAGTTCTTC. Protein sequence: CASSRAGTGNEQFF.

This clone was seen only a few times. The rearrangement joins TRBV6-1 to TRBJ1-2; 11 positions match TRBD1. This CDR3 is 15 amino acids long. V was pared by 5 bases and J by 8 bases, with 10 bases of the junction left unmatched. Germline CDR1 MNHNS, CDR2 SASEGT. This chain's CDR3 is CASSKYRTGGNGYTF. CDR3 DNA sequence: TGTGCCAGCAGTAAATATCGGACAGGGGGCAACGGCTACACCTTC.

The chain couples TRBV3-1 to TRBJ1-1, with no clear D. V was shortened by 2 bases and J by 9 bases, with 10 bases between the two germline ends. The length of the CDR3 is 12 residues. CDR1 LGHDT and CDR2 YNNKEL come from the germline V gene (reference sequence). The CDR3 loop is CASSQSAAQAFF. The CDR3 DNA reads TGTGCCAGCAGCCAATCGGCAGCCCAAGCTTTCTTT.

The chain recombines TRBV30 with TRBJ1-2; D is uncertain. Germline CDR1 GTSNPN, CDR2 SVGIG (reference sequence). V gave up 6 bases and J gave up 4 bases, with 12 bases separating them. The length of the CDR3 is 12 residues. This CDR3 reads CACGKVRYGYTF. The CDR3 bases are TGTGCCTGTGGGAAAGTCCGCTATGGCTACACCTTC.

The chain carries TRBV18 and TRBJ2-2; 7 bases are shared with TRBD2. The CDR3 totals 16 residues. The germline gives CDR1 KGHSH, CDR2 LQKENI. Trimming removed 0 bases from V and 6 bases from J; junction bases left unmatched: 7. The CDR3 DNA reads TGTGCCAGCTCACCACCTCTCGGGAGGAGGCCCGGGGAGCTGTTTTTT. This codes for CASSPPLGRRPGELFF.

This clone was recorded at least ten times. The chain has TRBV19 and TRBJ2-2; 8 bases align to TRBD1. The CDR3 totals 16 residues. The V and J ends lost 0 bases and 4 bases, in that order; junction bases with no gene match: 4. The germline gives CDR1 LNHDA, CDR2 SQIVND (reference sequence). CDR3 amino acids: CASSIEGRGLTGELFF. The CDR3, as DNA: TGTGCCAGTAGTATAGAAGGCAGGGGGCTCACCGGGGAGCTGTTTTTT.

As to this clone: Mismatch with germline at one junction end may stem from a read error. The CDR3 sequence: CASSPSSSGANVLSF. CDR3 coding DNA: TGTGCCAGCAGCCCAAGTAGCTCTGGGGCCAACGTCCTGAGTTTC. The chain carries TRBV6-2 or TRBV6-3 and TRBJ2-6; a weak D match, TRBD1 (5 bases). This CDR3 contains 15 residues. From germline, CDR1 is MNHEY and CDR2 SVGEGT.

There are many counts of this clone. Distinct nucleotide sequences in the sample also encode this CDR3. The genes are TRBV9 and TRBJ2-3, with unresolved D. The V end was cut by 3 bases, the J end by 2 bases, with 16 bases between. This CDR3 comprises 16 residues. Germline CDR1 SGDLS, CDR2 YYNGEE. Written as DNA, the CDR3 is TGTGCCAGCAGCGCGGCGGCGACTGGAACCACAGATACGCAGTATTTT. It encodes CASSAAATGTTDTQYF.

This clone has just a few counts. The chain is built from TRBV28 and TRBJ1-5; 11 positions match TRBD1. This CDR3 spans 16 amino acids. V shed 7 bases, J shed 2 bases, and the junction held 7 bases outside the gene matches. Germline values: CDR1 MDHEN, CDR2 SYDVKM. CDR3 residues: CASMGQGVFGNQPQHF. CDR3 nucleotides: TGTGCCAGCATGGGACAGGGGGTTTTTGGCAATCAGCCCCAGCATTTT.

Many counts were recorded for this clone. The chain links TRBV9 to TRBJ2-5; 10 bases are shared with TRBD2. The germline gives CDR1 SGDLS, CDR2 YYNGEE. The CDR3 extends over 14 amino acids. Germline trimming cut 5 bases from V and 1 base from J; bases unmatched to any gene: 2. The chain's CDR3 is CASSPSGSQETQYF. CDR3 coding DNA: TGTGCCAGCAGTCCTAGCGGGAGCCAAGAGACCCAGTACTTC. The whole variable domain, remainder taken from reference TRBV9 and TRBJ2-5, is DSGVTQTPKHLITATGQRVTLRCSPRSGDLSVYWYQQSLDQGLQFLIQYYNGEERAKGNILERFSAQQFPDLHSELNLSSLELGDSALYFCASSPSGSQETQYFGPGTRLLVL.

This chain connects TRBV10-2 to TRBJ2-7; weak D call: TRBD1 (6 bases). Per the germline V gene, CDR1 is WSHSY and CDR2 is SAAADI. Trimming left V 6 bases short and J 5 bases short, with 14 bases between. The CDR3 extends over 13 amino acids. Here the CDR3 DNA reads TGCGCCAGCAGCATGACAGGTTTCGACGAGCAGTACTTC. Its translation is CASSMTGFDEQYF.

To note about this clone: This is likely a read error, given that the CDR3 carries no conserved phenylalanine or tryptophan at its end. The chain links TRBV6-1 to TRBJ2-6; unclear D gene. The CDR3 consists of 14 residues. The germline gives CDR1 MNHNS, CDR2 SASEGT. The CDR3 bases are TGTGCCAGCAGTTCAATCTCTGGGTCCAACGTCCTGACTCTC. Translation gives CASSSISGSNVLTL.

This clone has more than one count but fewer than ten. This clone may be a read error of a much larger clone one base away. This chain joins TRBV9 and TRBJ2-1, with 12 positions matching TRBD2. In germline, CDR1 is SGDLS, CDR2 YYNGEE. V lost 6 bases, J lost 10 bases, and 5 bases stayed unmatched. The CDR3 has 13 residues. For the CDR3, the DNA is TGTGCCAGCATACCTAGCGGGAGGGACGAGCAGTTCTTC. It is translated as CASIPSGRDEQFF.

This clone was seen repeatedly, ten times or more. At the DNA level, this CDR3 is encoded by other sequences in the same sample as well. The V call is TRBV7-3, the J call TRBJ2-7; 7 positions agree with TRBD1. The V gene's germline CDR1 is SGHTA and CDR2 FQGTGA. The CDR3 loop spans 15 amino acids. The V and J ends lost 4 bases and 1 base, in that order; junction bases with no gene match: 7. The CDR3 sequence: CASSSTGVSSYEQYF. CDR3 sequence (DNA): TGTGCCAGCAGCTCAACAGGGGTGTCATCCTACGAGCAGTACTTC.

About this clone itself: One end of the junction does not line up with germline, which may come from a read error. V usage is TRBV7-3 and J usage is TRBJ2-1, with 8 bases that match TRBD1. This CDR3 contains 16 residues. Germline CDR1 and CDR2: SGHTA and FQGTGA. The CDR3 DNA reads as TGTGCCAGTAGCTTAAACGGGGACAGGCTCTACAATGAGCAGTTCTTC. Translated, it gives CASSLNGDRLYNEQFF.

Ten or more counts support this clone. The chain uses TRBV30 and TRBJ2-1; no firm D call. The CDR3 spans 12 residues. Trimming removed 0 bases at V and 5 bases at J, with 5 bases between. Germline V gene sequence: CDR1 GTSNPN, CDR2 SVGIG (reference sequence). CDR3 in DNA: TGTGCCTGGAGTGTACTAAACAATGAGCAGTTCTTC. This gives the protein CAWSVLNNEQFF.

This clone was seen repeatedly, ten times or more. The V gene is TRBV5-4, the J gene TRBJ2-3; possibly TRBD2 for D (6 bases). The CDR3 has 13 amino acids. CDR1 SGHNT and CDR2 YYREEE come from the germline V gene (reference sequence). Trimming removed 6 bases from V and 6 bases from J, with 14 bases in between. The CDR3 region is CASKFRGSDTQYF. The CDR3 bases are TGTGCCAGCAAATTCCGGGGGAGCGATACGCAGTATTTT.